These T cell receptor beta chains were read from a single sample in a study of control samples from healthy donors and cancer patients. The protocol was immunoSEQ multiplex PCR, while the TCRdb copy is restricted to in-frame clones and leaves out a portion. The top ten clones hold roughly 12% of a sample with tens of thousands of clones, about nine tenths of them seen once. What was sequenced was PBMCs. These TCRs come from a man aged 50 to 59 with lung cancer. The CDR3 runs from the conserved cysteine through the conserved F or W. The D gene is left open where the match is weak. Where a row states a size, it is once, few, many or the class of an expanded clone; other rows omit it.

>.|.|TRBV4-3|TRBJ1-5
TGCGCCAGCAGCCAAGATGACGGCGCCGGGGGGGGCAATCAGCCCCAGCATTTT
CASSQDDGAGGGNQPQHF
>.|once|TRBV5-5|TRBJ1-6
TGTGCCAGCAGCCCGCATTGGCAGAATAATTCACCCCTCCACTTT
CASSPHWQNNSPLHF
>.|.|TRBV10-3|TRBJ2-7
TGTGCCACGAAAGTGGGAGGGGGTCCCTACGAGCAGTACTTC
CATKVGGGPYEQYF
>.|.|TRBV12-3/TRBV12-4|TRBJ1-2
TGTGCCAGCAGTTCCATCTATGGCTACACCTTC
CASSSIYGYTF
>.|.|TRBV6-2/TRBV6-3|TRBJ2-5
TGTGCCAGCAGTTTATCTAGTGTCCAAGAGACCCAGTACTTC
CASSLSSVQETQYF
>TRBD1|few|TRBV2|TRBJ1-6
TGTGCCAGCGGGACAGGCAGCTCCTATAATTCACCCCTCCACTTT
CASGTGSSYNSPLHF
>.|.|TRBV2|TRBJ2-5
TGTGCCAGCAGTGGGGAGGCTATGGAGACCCAGTACTTC
CASSGEAMETQYF
>TRBD2|.|TRBV5-1|TRBJ2-1
TGCGCCAGCAGCTCCGGGACTAGCGGGGGGGCGGACAATGAGCAGTTCTTC
CASSSGTSGGADNEQFF
>.|.|TRBV30|TRBJ1-1
TGTGCCTGGAGTTGGGACACTGAAGCTTTCTTT
CAWSWDTEAFF
>.|.|TRBV5-6|TRBJ2-3
TGTGCCAGCAGCCTCAGGGTAGGATGGACAGATACGCAGTATTTT
CASSLRVGWTDTQYF
>.|.|TRBV7-9|TRBJ2-6
TGTGCCAGCAGCCTCAAAAGCTCTGGGGCCAACGTCCTGACTTTC
CASSLKSSGANVLTF
>.|.|TRBV5-6|TRBJ1-6
TGTGCCAGCAGCTTGGTGGCAGGCTACTCACCCCTCCACTTT
CASSLVAGYSPLHF
>TRBD1|.|TRBV9|TRBJ2-6
TGTGCCAGCAGCGTGACAGGGACTGGGGCCAACGTCCTGACTTTC
CASSVTGTGANVLTF
>TRBD1|once|TRBV14|TRBJ1-6
TGTGTCAGCAGCCTTCGGGACAGGGGGCACCTCTATAATTCACCCCTCCACTTT
CVSSLRDRGHLYNSPLHF
>.|once|TRBV2|TRBJ1-2
TGTGCCAGCGTACAGGGAGCTAACTATGGCTACACCTTC
CASVQGANYGYTF